The clone carrying this T cell receptor beta chain was detected only a few times. What it recognizes is unknown. The sample comes from a study of T-cell reconstitution after alpha-beta-depleted transplantation in children. Overall study results and limits: The origin of high day-60 TCRbeta diversity in some patients lay in surviving recipient T cells and thymic progenitors. Two months or so post-transplant, alpha-beta T cells reportedly derived from several hundred expanded graft clones.

Unique molecular identifiers were incorporated into the prepared TCRbeta library. TCRdb used MiXCR to reprocess the PCR reads, holding one entry per CDR3 protein. Of some 840,000 distinct CDR3 sequences detected, about 16% appear once; the ten largest clones hold approximately 5%. V was pared by 4 bases and J by 2 bases, with 8 bases of the junction left unmatched. Germline V gene sequence: CDR1 SEHNR, CDR2 FQNEAQ (reference sequence). The CDR3 totals 16 residues. This sequence was found in a male patient between 5 and 17 years old who had a stem cell transplant for acute lymphoblastic leukemia, so the T cells may come from the graft donor. Source: PBMCs, mostly from graft donor cells, taken 360 days after TCRalphabeta/CD19-depleted stem cell transplant. The chain is built from TRBV7-9 and TRBJ2-5; 9 bases line up with TRBD2. Here the CDR3 DNA reads TGTGCCAGCAGCTCCCCGCGCGGGAGGGAGCAAGAGACCCAGTACTTC. Its translation: CASSSPRGREQETQYF.